One and the same sample provided the 29 T cell receptor beta chains below, sequenced in a study of T-cell reconstitution after alpha-beta-depleted transplantation in children. During its preparation, the TCRbeta library received unique molecular identifiers. One entry per CDR3 protein, called by TCRdb with MiXCR from the PCR reads. The table has around 480,000 distinct CDR3 sequences, 32% seen once. This material consisted of PBMCs from the stem cell graft donor, taken from the stem cell graft. The receptors originated from a human donor who donated a stem cell graft to a child with aplastic anemia.

The rearrangement joins TRBV24-1 to TRBJ2-3, with unresolved D. The CDR3 is 14 amino acids. Trimming stripped 3 bases from V and 2 bases from J, with 8 bases between. The V gene's germline CDR1 is KGHDR and CDR2 SFDVKD. The CDR3 DNA sequence: TGTGCCACCAGTGATGTAAAGTTCACAGATACGCAGTATTTT. Translated, it gives CATSDVKFTDTQYF.

The chain couples TRBV25-1 to TRBJ2-3; D unresolved. Germline V CDR1 and CDR2: MGHDK, SYGVNS. V was cut by 4 bases and J by 2 bases, with 4 bases left in between. The CDR3 consists of 12 residues. For the CDR3, the DNA is TGTGCCAGCAGTGCTTTCACAGATACGCAGTATTTT. Translated: CASSAFTDTQYF.

The chain joins TRBV12-3 or TRBV12-4 to TRBJ1-1; D might be TRBD1 (5 bases). The CDR3 contains 13 residues. V was pared by 3 bases and J by 7 bases, with 12 bases between. The chain's CDR3 is CASSFFRVDEAFF. DNA for the CDR3: TGTGCCAGCAGTTTTTTCAGGGTAGATGAAGCTTTCTTT.

There are a few counts of this clonotype. The rearrangement links TRBV12-3 or TRBV12-4 to TRBJ2-7; TRBD2 matches at 11 bases. With 5 bases clipped from V and 3 bases from J, the junction kept 3 bases outside the gene matches. The CDR3 sequence is 14 residues long. The CDR3 here is CASSRGLAGYEQYV. Here the CDR3 DNA reads TGTGCCAGCAGTAGAGGACTAGCGGGCTACGAGCAGTACGTC.

The chain is built from TRBV15 and TRBJ2-1; perhaps TRBD1 as D (5 bases). Germline V lookup: CDR1 LNHNV, CDR2 YYDKDF (reference sequence). The V and J ends lost 0 bases and 5 bases respectively, with 8 bases between them. The CDR3 spans 14 residues. The CDR3 sequence is CATSRDKGNNEQFF. CDR3 nucleotides: TGTGCCACCAGCAGAGACAAGGGGAACAATGAGCAGTTCTTC.

This chain uses TRBV7-9 with TRBJ2-7; D call uncertain. Trimming removed 5 bases from V and 6 bases from J, with 11 bases in between. The germline V gene encodes CDR1 SEHNR and CDR2 FQNEAQ (reference sequence). The CDR3 runs to 12 residues. CDR3 residues: CASSPPTGEQYV. The DNA of the CDR3 is TGTGCCAGCAGCCCCCCCACGGGCGAGCAGTACGTC.

The gene calls are TRBV7-6 and TRBJ2-2; 10 bases are a match to TRBD1. In germline, CDR1 is SGHVS, CDR2 FNYEAQ. The CDR3 length is 15 residues. Losses at the gene ends were 5 bases for V and 7 bases for J; bases not matched to a gene: 7. Written as DNA, the CDR3 is TGTGCCAGCAGCCCGGGACAGGGGCGTAACGGGGAGCTGTTTTTT. This sequence encodes CASSPGQGRNGELFF.

The rearrangement uses TRBV9 and TRBJ2-2, with 11 bases that match TRBD2. Trimming took 1 base from V and 4 from J; bases not matched to a gene: 15. CDR1 SGDLS and CDR2 YYNGEE come from the germline V gene. The CDR3 covers 20 residues. The CDR3, as DNA: TGTGCCAGCAGCGTACGGCTAGCGGGAGGACATGATACAACCACCGGGGAGCTGTTTTTT. It yields the protein CASSVRLAGGHDTTTGELFF.

The chain employs TRBV5-1 and TRBJ1-4, with unresolved D. Germline lookup yields CDR1 SGHRS and CDR2 YFSETQ. Trimming stripped 1 base from V and 8 bases from J, with 12 bases between. CDR3 size: 14 residues. The CDR3 DNA reads as TGCGCCAGCAGCTTGTACGGGGTCGGGGAAAAACTGTTTTTT. Protein product: CASSLYGVGEKLFF.

The chain is built from TRBV4-3 and TRBJ1-1, with TRBD1 matching 7 bases. The CDR3 extends over 13 amino acids. Germline V lookup: CDR1 LGHNA, CDR2 YSLEER. Trimming cost V 3 bases and J 6 bases; bases outside gene matches: 4. CDR3 DNA: TGCGCCAGCAGCCACCAGGGGGTCCCTGAAGCTTTCTTT. Amino acid sequence: CASSHQGVPEAFF.

V and J are TRBV6-5 and TRBJ2-2; 9 bases are a match to TRBD2. CDR3 length: 17 amino acids. The V and J ends lost 4 bases and 1 base, in that order; junction bases with no gene match: 7. The germline CDR1 and CDR2 sequences are MNHEY and SVGAGI. In DNA form, the CDR3 reads TGTGCCAGCAGTTCTTTAGCGGGAGTAGGGAACACCGGGGAGCTGTTTTTT. Residues: CASSSLAGVGNTGELFF.

V gene TRBV5-8 combines with J gene TRBJ1-1, with D unresolved. Per the germline V gene, CDR1 is SGHTS and CDR2 is YDEGEE. Trimming removed 3 bases from V and 0 bases from J, with 15 bases in between. The CDR3 length is 16 residues. The CDR3 sequence is CASSWEKTQLNTEAFF. The CDR3 region has the DNA TGTGCCAGCAGCTGGGAAAAAACACAGTTGAACACTGAAGCTTTCTTT.

This clonotype turned up a few times. V and J are TRBV7-2 and TRBJ1-1; possible D gene TRBD1, 6 bases. Looked up from germline, CDR1 is SGHTA and CDR2 is FQGNSA. The CDR3 is 17 amino acids. The V end was cut by 4 bases, the J end by 5 bases, with 23 bases between. CDR3: CASSSRGATGIKTEAFF. In DNA, the CDR3 is TGTGCCAGCAGCTCTCGAGGGGCTACAGGGATAAAAACTGAAGCTTTCTTT.

As to this clonotype: The germline gene is not matched at one end of the junction; a read error may be the cause. V and J are TRBV7-2 and TRBJ2-2; the match to TRBD2 covers 9 bases. The CDR3 runs to 17 residues. Germline CDR1 and CDR2: SGHTA and FQGNSA. CDR3 protein: CARSLGGSSGRTGELFF. CDR3 nucleotides: TGTGCCAGAAGCTTAGGGGGATCGAGCGGGAGGACCGGGGAGCTGTTTTTT.

The J gene is TRBJ1-2, the V gene TRBV29-1; 7 bases are a match to TRBD1. V lost 7 bases and J lost 1; bases outside the gene matches: 9. The CDR3 consists of 14 residues. Germline loops: CDR1 SQVTM, CDR2 ANQGSEA. The CDR3 protein is CSDGTTGLNYGYTF. The CDR3 bases are TGCAGCGACGGAACGACAGGGCTTAACTATGGCTACACCTTC. Filled out from reference TRBV29-1 and TRBJ1-2, the complete variable domain reads SAVISQKPSRDICQRGTSLTIQCQVDSQVTMMFWYRQQPGQSLTLIATANQGSEATYESGFVIDKFPISRPNLTFSTLTVSNMSPEDSSIYLCSDGTTGLNYGYTFGSGTRLTVV.

This clonotype has a handful of counts. The V gene is TRBV4-2, the J gene TRBJ2-3; D gene uncertain. This CDR3 region has 17 residues. Between the trimmed V and J ends, which lost 0 bases and 6 bases, there was a span of 19 bases. The germline gives CDR1 LGHNA, CDR2 YNFKEQ. For the CDR3, the DNA is TGTGCCAGCAGCCAAGATCGGCAGGTACTGGGTTTGGATACGCAGTATTTT. Its translation: CASSQDRQVLGLDTQYF.

The gene calls are TRBV20-1 and TRBJ2-1, with D possibly matching TRBD2 (5 bases). Germline V gives CDR1 DFQATT, CDR2 SNEGSKA (reference sequence). The CDR3 totals 14 residues. V was shortened by 2 bases and J by 0 bases, with 8 bases between the two germline ends. The DNA of the CDR3 is TGCAGTGCTAGACTTGGGAGCTCCTACAATGAGCAGTTCTTC. Translated: CSARLGSSYNEQFF.

The chain joins TRBV7-2 to TRBJ2-3, with 8 bases that match TRBD1. CDR3 length: 16 residues. The junction had 6 bases not matched to a gene; V was cut back by 1 base and J by 3 bases. The germline V gene has CDR1 SGHTA and CDR2 FQGNSA. This CDR3 is CASSLVQGASTDTQYF. CDR3 in DNA: TGTGCCAGCAGCTTAGTCCAGGGGGCGAGTACAGATACGCAGTATTTT.

The chain is built from TRBV7-2 and TRBJ2-7; 7 positions agree with TRBD1. V shed 0 bases and J 6 bases; nucleotides not matched to a gene: 5. The germline gives CDR1 SGHTA, CDR2 FQGNSA. This CDR3 is 14 amino acids long. The DNA of the CDR3 is TGTGCCAGCAGCTTAGCGTTGGCAGGGGGCGAGCAGTACTTC. Protein: CASSLALAGGEQYF. The full variable domain, with the rest looked up from reference TRBV7-2 and TRBJ2-7, is GAGVSQSPSNKVTEKGKDVELRCDPISGHTALYWYRQSLGQGLEFLIYFQGNSAPDKSGLPSDRFSAERTGGSVSTLTIQRTQQEDSAVYLCASSLALAGGEQYFGPGTRLTVT.

The genes are TRBV12-3 or TRBV12-4 and TRBJ1-1, with unresolved D. V was trimmed by 0 bases and J by 8 bases, leaving 4 bases between them. This CDR3 is 11 amino acids long. CDR3 region: CASSLASEAFF. The CDR3 DNA follows: TGTGCCAGCAGTTTAGCGTCAGAAGCTTTCTTT.

The genes are TRBV7-9 and TRBJ1-3; the D is unclear. Trimming shortened V by 1 base and J by 2 bases, and 6 bases separated the two germline ends. CDR3 length: 14 amino acids. CDR1 SEHNR and CDR2 FQNEAQ come from the germline V gene (reference sequence). The CDR3 nucleotides are TGTGCCAGCAGCTTAGATACCACTGGAAACACCATATATTTT. The encoded protein is CASSLDTTGNTIYF.

V and J are TRBV5-4 and TRBJ2-5; 8 bases map to TRBD1. After removal of 4 bases from V and 6 bases from J, the junction contained 11 bases not matched to a gene. The length of the CDR3 is 15 residues. Germline CDR1 is SGHNT and CDR2 is YYREEE (reference sequence). CDR3 coding DNA: TGTGCCAGCAGCGAGACCGGGACAGGTCTGAAGACCCAGTACTTC. Amino acids: CASSETGTGLKTQYF.

The chain combines TRBV7-2 with TRBJ1-1, with TRBD1 matching 9 bases. This CDR3 region has 16 residues. The germline V gene encodes CDR1 SGHTA and CDR2 FQGNSA. Unmatched junction bases numbered 8, after V lost 2 bases and J lost 4 bases. The CDR3 DNA sequence: TGTGCCAGCAGCTTAATGGGTGACAGGGGGGGCACTGAAGCTTTCTTT. Its translation is CASSLMGDRGGTEAFF.

This clonotype was seen more than once but under ten times. The V and J genes are TRBV29-1 and TRBJ2-5, with D perhaps matching TRBD1 or TRBD2 (6 bases each). The CDR3 sequence is 12 residues long. V was shortened by 4 bases and J by 5 bases, with 11 bases between the two germline ends. Per germline, CDR1 SQVTM and CDR2 ANQGSEA. The CDR3 DNA sequence: TGCAGCGTTGGGGGGGCGGGTGAGACCCAGTACTTC. It encodes CSVGGAGETQYF.

This clonotype was seen a single time. This rearrangement joins TRBV4-1 to TRBJ2-1; perhaps TRBD2 as D (5 bases). The CDR3 extends over 17 amino acids. Per germline, CDR1 MGHRA and CDR2 YSYEKL. Trimming removed 1 base from V and 0 bases from J, with 13 bases in between. The CDR3 DNA is TGCGCCAGCAGCCAAGGTCTTCCGGGGAGCTCCTACAATGAGCAGTTCTTC. This encodes CASSQGLPGSSYNEQFF.

This chain joins TRBV5-1 and TRBJ2-6, with D perhaps being TRBD1 or TRBD2 (5 bases each). Germline CDR1 is SGHRS and CDR2 is YFSETQ. Trimming cost V 0 bases and J 4 bases, with 8 bases left between them. This CDR3 has 15 amino acids. CDR3 bases: TGCGCCAGCAGCTTGGTAGGGACCGGGGCCAACGTCCTGACTTTC. Residues: CASSLVGTGANVLTF.

This clonotype has a handful of counts. The chain uses TRBV15 and TRBJ1-5, with 9 nucleotides matching TRBD1. The CDR3 length is 15 residues. CDR1 is LNHNV, CDR2 YYDKDF, per germline (reference sequence). V trimming: 2 bases; J trimming: 6 bases; junction bases outside the gene matches: 5. CDR3 sequence reads: CATSRSRQGGQPQHF. CDR3 in DNA: TGTGCCACCAGCAGATCAAGACAGGGGGGTCAGCCCCAGCATTTT.

In this sample, this clonotype turned up a few times. This sequence joins TRBV20-1 and TRBJ1-2; D is unresolved. V gave up 2 bases and J gave up 0 bases, with 13 bases separating them. Germline CDR1 is DFQATT and CDR2 is SNEGSKA (reference sequence). The CDR3 is 15 amino acids. CDR3 in amino acids: CSARSLNIANYGYTF. The CDR3, as DNA: TGCAGTGCTAGATCCCTAAATATAGCTAACTATGGCTACACCTTC.

This clonotype has only a few counts. The chain uses TRBV13 and TRBJ2-1, with D tentatively TRBD1 or TRBD2 (5 bases each). The CDR3 is 13 amino acids. V was trimmed by 3 bases and J by 6 bases, leaving 9 bases between them. Germline CDR1 and CDR2: PRHDT and FYEKMQ (reference sequence). This CDR3 reads CASSFWDGNEQFF. In DNA, the CDR3 is TGTGCCAGCAGCTTCTGGGACGGCAATGAGCAGTTCTTC.